The 31 T cell receptor beta chains reported below all come from one sample, sequenced in a study of shared T cell receptors in the human thymus. Data came from immunoSEQ multiplex PCR; TCRdb stores just in-frame clones and leaves some out. Counted here are about 660,000 clones, approximately 87% occurring once; the ten biggest clones make up around 0.0099%. These data are also associated with another study on human thymus T cells.

The sample taken for sequencing was thymocytes. The receptors were sampled from a boy in the first two years of life with a congenital heart defect.

This clone was counted a single time. The chain couples TRBV2 to TRBJ2-5, with 13 bases identical to TRBD2. The germline V gene has CDR1 SNHLY and CDR2 FYNNEI. The CDR3 has 15 residues. The trim removed 5 bases at V and 5 bases at J, leaving 5 bases unmatched. The CDR3 nucleotides read TGTGCCAGCAGTCCCGGACTAGCGGGAGTTGAGACCCAGTACTTC. Translated: CASSPGLAGVETQYF.

The V call is TRBV7-3, the J call TRBJ1-1; 8 bases match TRBD1. This CDR3 has 15 residues. Germline values: CDR1 SGHTA, CDR2 FQGTGA. Unmatched junction bases numbered 5, after V lost 3 bases and J lost 2 bases. The CDR3 bases are TGTGCCAGCAGCTTGGGACAGGCGGGTAACACTGAAGCTTTCTTT. It is translated as CASSLGQAGNTEAFF.

The CDR3 DNA follows: TGTGCCAGCAGCTCAGGACTAGCGGGCATGACGAACACCGGGGAGCTGTTTTTT. Its protein is CASSSGLAGMTNTGELFF. The chain carries TRBV7-2 and TRBJ2-2; TRBD2 aligns across 11 bases. Germline CDR1 and CDR2: SGHTA and FQGNSA. Unmatched junction bases numbered 7, after V lost 4 bases and J lost 0 bases. This CDR3 has 18 residues.

This rearrangement joins TRBV21-1 to TRBJ1-1. TRBV21-1 is reported as a pseudogene. The CDR3 has 12 residues. The CDR3 DNA reads as TGTGCCAGCAGCAAAGAGAGAGAGGAAGCTTTCTTT. Translated, it gives CASSKEREEAFF.

CDR3 DNA: TGTGCCAGTAGTGACTTTGGACTAGCGGGAGGGGGTGCCGGGGAGCTGTTTTTT. It codes for CASSDFGLAGGGAGELFF. V gene TRBV19 combines with J gene TRBJ2-2; 15 bases line up with TRBD2. The CDR3 runs 18 residues. Germline V gene data show CDR1 as LNHDA and CDR2 as SQIVND (reference sequence). The junction had 10 bases not matched to a gene; V was cut back by 5 bases and J by 6 bases.

The rearrangement uses TRBV4-1 and TRBJ2-1; no definite D call. The CDR3 has 14 residues. V lost 3 bases, J lost 4 bases, and 10 bases lay in between. The germline CDR1 and CDR2 sequences are MGHRA and YSYEKL. As DNA, the CDR3 is TGCGCCAGCAGCCATGCCTCAGGTTACAATGAGCAGTTCTTC. This codes for CASSHASGYNEQFF.

The V and J genes are TRBV18 and TRBJ2-4; 7 bases agree with TRBD2. The V gene's germline CDR1 is KGHSH and CDR2 LQKENI. Germline trimming cut 0 bases from V and 0 bases from J; bases unmatched to any gene: 2. This CDR3 has 16 residues. The CDR3 bases are TGTGCCAGCTCACCACCGCGGGGGTTAGCCAAAAACATTCAGTACTTC. Translating gives CASSPPRGLAKNIQYF.

V gene TRBV9 combines with J gene TRBJ2-5, with a tentative D call TRBD2 (5 bases). The DNA end favors TRBJ2-7, so the J call may be wrong. Germline V gene sequence: CDR1 SGDLS, CDR2 YYNGEE. The CDR3 length is 15 residues. CDR3 in amino acids: CASSPRPGSSYEQYF. The CDR3 DNA follows: TGTGCCAGCAGCCCTAGGCCTGGGAGCTCCTACGAGCAGTACTTC.

V and J are TRBV28 and TRBJ2-1, with TRBD1 identical over 9 bases. The V segment lost 5 bases and the J segment 4 bases; nucleotides outside the gene matches: 3. The V gene's germline CDR1 is MDHEN and CDR2 SYDVKM. The CDR3 loop spans 14 amino acids. The CDR3 DNA is TGTGCCAGCAGTCAGGGACAGGGTTACAATGAGCAGTTCTTC. It translates to CASSQGQGYNEQFF.

The chain links TRBV14 to TRBJ2-7, with D possibly matching TRBD1 (5 bases). Germline V gene sequence: CDR1 SGHDN, CDR2 FVKESK. V was clipped by 2 bases and J by 1 base, with 15 bases between them. The CDR3 totals 16 residues. The CDR3 DNA follows: TGTGCCAGCAGCCAACTCAGGACAAGCCGGTCCTACGAGCAGTACTTC. Amino acids: CASSQLRTSRSYEQYF.

The rearrangement links TRBV4-3 to TRBJ2-3, with TRBD2 matching over 9 bases. Germline V gives CDR1 LGHNA, CDR2 YSLEER. The CDR3 runs to 16 residues. V was pared by 1 base and J by 2 bases, with 4 bases of the junction left unmatched. The CDR3 sequence: CASSQVLAGNTDTQYF. CDR3 DNA sequence: TGCGCCAGCAGCCAAGTCCTAGCGGGAAACACAGATACGCAGTATTTT.

The V call is TRBV7-2, the J call TRBJ2-1; TRBD2 matches at 9 bases. The CDR3 contains 14 residues. Per germline, CDR1 SGHTA and CDR2 FQGNSA. V trimming: 3 bases; J trimming: 5 bases; junction bases outside the gene matches: 2. CDR3 in DNA: TGTGCCAGCAGCTTCGGGACTAGCAACAATGAGCAGTTCTTC. Amino acids: CASSFGTSNNEQFF.

This rearrangement joins TRBV29-1 to TRBJ2-1; D is perhaps TRBD1 (5 bases). The CDR3 length is 12 residues. Germline loops: CDR1 SQVTM, CDR2 ANQGSEA. Trimming took off 4 bases at V and 8 bases at J, with 12 bases between the two ends. CDR3 loop: CSVGGQGYEQFF. In DNA, the CDR3 is TGCAGCGTTGGGGGCCAGGGCTATGAGCAGTTCTTC.

This rearrangement joins TRBV6-5 to TRBJ1-2; D perhaps matches TRBD1 (5 bases). The CDR3 extends over 14 amino acids. Germline V gene data show CDR1 as MNHEY and CDR2 as SVGAGI. The V end lost 2 bases, the J end lost 6 bases, and 13 bases lay between the germline ends. CDR3 DNA sequence: TGTGCCAGCAGTTACGAGTTGGCAGGGAATGGCTACACCTTC. Residues: CASSYELAGNGYTF.

The chain carries TRBV7-9 and TRBJ2-7, with 8 positions matching TRBD2. V was clipped by 7 bases and J by 2 bases; unmatched bases: 19. This CDR3 contains 18 residues. Germline V lookup: CDR1 SEHNR, CDR2 FQNEAQ (reference sequence). The CDR3 sequence is CASTGDGIAGQGTYEQYF. The CDR3 coding sequence is TGTGCCAGCACCGGAGATGGGATAGCGGGACAAGGAACCTACGAGCAGTACTTC.

V gene TRBV5-1 combines with J gene TRBJ2-7; D unclear. V shed 1 base and J shed 5 bases, with 10 bases lying between them. Germline CDR1 reads SGHRS; CDR2 reads YFSETQ. The CDR3 is made up of 13 amino acids. The CDR3 region is CASSLPRRDEQYF. DNA of the CDR3: TGCGCCAGCAGCTTGCCCCGACGGGACGAGCAGTACTTC.

V gene TRBV4-2 combines with J gene TRBJ2-7; 7 nucleotides match TRBD1. Unmatched junction bases numbered 11, after V lost 3 bases and J lost 3 bases. The CDR3 extends over 16 amino acids. The germline CDR1 and CDR2 sequences are LGHNA and YNFKEQ. In DNA form, the CDR3 reads TGTGCCAGCAGCCAGGGGACAGCAGACGATGTCTACGAGCAGTACTTC. Protein sequence: CASSQGTADDVYEQYF.

The chain joins TRBV7-2 to TRBJ2-1; TRBD2 might be the D (6 bases). Germline V gives CDR1 SGHTA, CDR2 FQGNSA. Trimming shortened V by 0 bases and J by 9 bases, and 9 bases separated the two germline ends. CDR3 length: 13 amino acids. CDR3 loop: CASSLAGGTEQFF. DNA for the CDR3: TGTGCCAGCAGCTTAGCGGGAGGCACTGAGCAGTTCTTC.

In this sample, this clone turned up a few times. The rearrangement uses TRBV6-1 and TRBJ1-4; 8 bases line up with TRBD1. Germline-derived CDR1 and CDR2 are MNHNS and SASEGT. With 8 bases clipped from V and 4 bases from J, the junction kept 6 bases outside the gene matches. This CDR3 contains 14 residues. CDR3: CASADREINEKLFF. CDR3 nucleotides: TGTGCCAGCGCGGACAGGGAGATTAATGAAAAACTGTTTTTT.

This clone appeared a few times. This chain connects TRBV4-2 to TRBJ1-3; D perhaps matches TRBD1 (5 bases). The V end lost 0 bases, the J end lost 5 bases, and 17 bases lay between the germline ends. This CDR3 spans 17 amino acids. Germline-derived CDR1 and CDR2 are LGHNA and YNFKEQ. The chain's CDR3 is CASSQDTGQGIRNTIYF. CDR3 coding DNA: TGTGCCAGCAGCCAAGACACCGGACAAGGGATTAGAAACACCATATATTTT.

The chain is built from TRBV28 and TRBJ2-5; D gene uncertain. The end of the DNA is better explained by TRBJ2-7, so the J call may be wrong. Germline assignment: CDR1 MDHEN and CDR2 SYDVKM. This CDR3 is 11 amino acids long. The CDR3 region is CASLRTYEQYF. CDR3 sequence (DNA): TGTGCCAGCCTCCGTACCTACGAGCAGTACTTC.

V usage is TRBV28 and J usage is TRBJ2-5; D might be TRBD1 (6 bases). Germline V CDR1 and CDR2: MDHEN, SYDVKM. Trimming shortened V by 3 bases and J by 0 bases, and 11 bases separated the two germline ends. The CDR3 contains 15 residues. The DNA for the CDR3 is TGTGCCAGCAGTTTTGGGGACATCCACCAAGAGACCCAGTACTTC. As protein: CASSFGDIHQETQYF. Supplemented by reference TRBV28 and TRBJ2-5, the full variable domain reads DVKVTQSSRYLVKRTGEKVFLECVQDMDHENMFWYRQDPGLGLRLIYFSYDVKMKEKGDIPEGYSVSREKKERFSLILESASTNQTSMYLCASSFGDIHQETQYFGPGTRLLVL.

The chain combines TRBV9 with TRBJ2-5, with 8 bases aligning to TRBD1. Germline loops: CDR1 SGDLS, CDR2 YYNGEE. This CDR3 contains 13 residues. V shed 3 bases and J 4 bases; nucleotides not matched to a gene: 2. CDR3 in amino acids: CASSARGRETQYF. The CDR3 nucleotides are TGTGCCAGCAGCGCCAGGGGGCGAGAGACCCAGTACTTC.

The genes are TRBV5-6 and TRBJ2-2; 7 positions agree with TRBD2. The CDR3 contains 12 residues. V was pared by 3 bases and J by 7 bases, with 0 bases of the junction left unmatched. Germline loops: CDR1 SGHDT, CDR2 YYEEEE. The CDR3 nucleotides are TGTGCCAGCAGCTGGACTAGCGGGGAGCTGTTTTTT. Translation: CASSWTSGELFF.

V and J are TRBV28 and TRBJ2-7, with 10 bases lining up with TRBD1. This CDR3 has 15 residues. Germline CDR1 reads MDHEN; CDR2 reads SYDVKM. The J segment lost 3 bases and the V segment lost 5 bases, leaving 7 bases of the junction unmatched. CDR3 residues: CASSPGTGDFYEQYF. In DNA, the CDR3 is TGTGCCAGCAGTCCAGGGACAGGGGATTTCTACGAGCAGTACTTC.

The V gene is TRBV4-3, the J gene TRBJ2-2, with 13 bases identical to TRBD2. This CDR3 spans 18 amino acids. Trimming at V came to 8 bases and at J to 6 bases, leaving 15 bases not matched to a gene. From germline, CDR1 is LGHNA and CDR2 YSLEER. This CDR3 reads CASCTKGTSGTWAGELFF. The CDR3 DNA reads as TGCGCCAGCTGCACAAAGGGGACTAGCGGGACTTGGGCCGGGGAGCTGTTTTTT.

As regards this clone: One end of the junction varies from germline; a read error may be responsible. This chain links TRBV28 with TRBJ2-7; TRBD1 aligns across 9 bases. CDR1 is MDHEN, CDR2 SYDVKM, per germline. The CDR3 runs 13 residues. CDR3 residues: CASSLPLRTGAIF. The CDR3 coding sequence is TGTGCCAGCAGTTTGCCACTCCGGACAGGGGCCATCTTC.

This clone occurred once. This chain connects TRBV2 to TRBJ2-7, with D possibly being TRBD1 (5 bases). The CDR3 covers 15 residues. Trimming shortened V by 3 bases and J by 3 bases, and 15 bases separated the two germline ends. Germline CDR1 and CDR2: SNHLY and FYNNEI. CDR3 coding DNA: TGTGCCAGCAGTGATGTTCACAGGCTGGTCTACGAGCAGTACTTC. Its translation: CASSDVHRLVYEQYF.

V usage is TRBV12-5 and J usage is TRBJ2-7, with 7 nucleotides matching TRBD1. The CDR3 extends over 13 amino acids. CDR1 LGHNT and CDR2 FRNRAP come from the germline V gene. The V segment lost 1 base and the J segment 3 bases; nucleotides outside the gene matches: 0. The CDR3 is CASGLDRGYEQYF. In nucleotides, the CDR3 is TGTGCTAGTGGTTTGGACAGGGGCTACGAGCAGTACTTC.

Only a few counts were recorded for this clone. The rearrangement links TRBV4-3 to TRBJ2-7; no reliable D call. Trimming stripped 0 bases from V and 0 bases from J, with 12 bases between. CDR3 size: 16 residues. Germline V gives CDR1 LGHNA, CDR2 YSLEER. The CDR3 nucleotides are TGCGCCAGCAGCCAAGACGTCGGTGGTCTCTCCTACGAGCAGTACTTC. Encoded protein: CASSQDVGGLSYEQYF.

The CDR3 protein is CASSPRTGGNEAFF. CDR3 nucleotide sequence: TGTGCCAGCAGCCCGAGGACAGGAGGTAATGAAGCTTTCTTT. This chain joins TRBV7-9 and TRBJ1-1, with TRBD1 identical over 7 bases. The V segment lost 5 bases and the J segment 7 bases; nucleotides outside the gene matches: 10. CDR1 and CDR2 (germline): SEHNR, FQNEAQ (reference sequence). This CDR3 has 14 residues.